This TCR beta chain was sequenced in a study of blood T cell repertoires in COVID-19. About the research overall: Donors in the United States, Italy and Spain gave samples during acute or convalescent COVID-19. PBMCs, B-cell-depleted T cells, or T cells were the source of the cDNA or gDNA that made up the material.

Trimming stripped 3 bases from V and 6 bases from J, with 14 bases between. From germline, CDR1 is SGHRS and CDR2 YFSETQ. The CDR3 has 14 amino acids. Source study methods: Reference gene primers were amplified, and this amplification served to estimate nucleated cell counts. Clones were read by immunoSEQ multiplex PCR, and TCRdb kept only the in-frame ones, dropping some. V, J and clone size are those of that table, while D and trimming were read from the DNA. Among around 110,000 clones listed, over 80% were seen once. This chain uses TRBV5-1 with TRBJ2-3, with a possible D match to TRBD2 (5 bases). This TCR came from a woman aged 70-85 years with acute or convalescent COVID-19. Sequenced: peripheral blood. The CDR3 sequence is CASSSLGGEDTQYF. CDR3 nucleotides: TGCGCCAGCAGCTCCTTAGGAGGAGAGGATACGCAGTATTTT.